One and the same sample provided the 22 T cell receptor beta chains below, sequenced in a study of T cell responses to AZD1222 COVID-19 vaccine. This table comes from immunoSEQ multiplex PCR, and its TCRdb copy is limited to in-frame clones, with some not included. The repertoire holds roughly 72,000 clones, with about nine tenths as singletons. The starting material was peripheral blood, obtained 28 days after the second dose of the MenACWY control vaccine. The receptors were sampled from an adult who received the MenACWY meningococcal vaccine as a control.

The chain combines TRBV5-6 with TRBJ2-7; 7 nucleotides agree with TRBD1. This CDR3 contains 17 residues. Germline assignment: CDR1 SGHDT and CDR2 YYEEEE. V trimming: 4 bases; J trimming: 0 bases; junction bases outside the gene matches: 13. CDR3 protein: CASSLVPMDRSSYEQYF. CDR3 nucleotide sequence: TGTGCCAGCAGCCTGGTACCGATGGACAGGTCCTCCTACGAGCAGTACTTC.

This chain links TRBV29-1 with TRBJ2-7, with D perhaps TRBD2 (6 bases). From germline, CDR1 is SQVTM and CDR2 ANQGSEA. V lost 3 bases, J lost 2 bases, and 11 bases lay in between. The CDR3 contains 13 residues. The CDR3 DNA reads as TGCAGCGTTGAGGAGGGAACCCCCTACGAGCAGTACTTC. Encoded protein: CSVEEGTPYEQYF.

The chain couples TRBV27 to TRBJ2-6, with no clear D. Trimming took 0 bases from V and 2 from J, leaving 5 bases between them. Germline CDR1 and CDR2: MNHEY and SMNVEV (reference sequence). The CDR3 loop spans 15 amino acids. In nucleotides, the CDR3 is TGTGCCAGCAGTTTATCGGGGACTGGGGCCAACGTCCTGACTTTC. It specifies CASSLSGTGANVLTF.

The chain links TRBV3-1 (or the pseudogene TRBV3-2) to TRBJ1-1, with 9 bases lining up with TRBD1. Germline V lookup: CDR1 LGHDT, CDR2 YNNKEL (reference sequence). The J segment lost 10 bases and the V segment lost 3 bases, leaving 6 bases of the junction unmatched. This CDR3 spans 13 amino acids. For the CDR3, the DNA is TGTGCCAGCAGCCAGGGGGACAGGGAAGGAGCTTTCTTT. It is translated as CASSQGDREGAFF.

This chain joins TRBV7-9 and TRBJ1-2; no clear D gene. CDR3 length equals 8 residues. Germline CDR1 reads SEHNR; CDR2 reads FQNEAQ (reference sequence). Here the CDR3 reads CALGDYTF. CDR3 in DNA: TGTGCACTCGGGGACTACACCTTC. The variable domain in full, with the rest retrieved from reference TRBV7-9 and TRBJ1-2, is DTGVSQNPRHKITKRGQNVTFRCDPISEHNRLYWYRQTLGQGPEFLTYFQNEAQLEKSRLLSDRFSAERPKGSFSTLEIQRTEQGDSAMYLCALGDYTFGSGTRLTVV.

CDR3 region: CASSRLAANTGELFF. CDR3 in DNA: TGTGCCAGCAGTCGACTAGCGGCGAACACCGGGGAGCTGTTTTTT. V usage is TRBV6-4 and J usage is TRBJ2-2; 9 bases agree with TRBD2. The germline V gene has CDR1 MRHNA and CDR2 SNTAGT. The CDR3 is 15 residues long. V trimming: 5 bases; J trimming: 0 bases; junction bases outside the gene matches: 1.

This chain's CDR3 is CASSDRVYNSPLHF. The CDR3 DNA follows: TGTGCCAGCAGTGATAGGGTATATAATTCACCCCTCCACTTT. The chain uses TRBV2 and TRBJ1-6; D unresolved. V shed 3 bases and J shed 4 bases, with 7 bases lying between them. The germline CDR1 and CDR2 sequences are SNHLY and FYNNEI. This CDR3 spans 14 amino acids.

This clone was seen a few times. The V gene is TRBV11-3, the J gene TRBJ1-1; the match to TRBD1 covers 7 bases. CDR1 is SGHNT, CDR2 YENEEA, per germline. V shed 5 bases, J shed 7 bases, and the junction held 4 bases outside the gene matches. The CDR3 length is 12 residues. The CDR3 nucleotides read TGTGCCAGCAGCGTACGGGACAGTGAAGCTTTCTTT. It encodes CASSVRDSEAFF.

J is TRBJ1-2 and V is TRBV9; 8 positions agree with TRBD1. The trim removed 3 bases at V and 4 bases at J, leaving 8 bases unmatched. Germline CDR1 and CDR2: SGDLS and YYNGEE. The CDR3 has 15 amino acids. The DNA of the CDR3 is TGTGCCAGCAGCGGATCAGACAGGGGCGGCTATGGCTACACCTTC. This encodes CASSGSDRGGYGYTF.

The gene calls are TRBV7-2 and TRBJ1-2; D is unresolved. Germline values: CDR1 SGHTA, CDR2 FQGNSA. Trimming pared 1 base from V and 2 bases from J, leaving 11 bases between. This CDR3 contains 15 residues. The CDR3 DNA is TGTGCCAGCAGCTTAGTACAGCAAGTAAACTATGGCTACACCTTC. Its translation: CASSLVQQVNYGYTF.

In its sample, this clone was seen a few times. V gene TRBV30 combines with J gene TRBJ2-7; 8 bases agree with TRBD2. CDR1 and CDR2 from the germline V gene are GTSNPN and SVGIG (reference sequence). The V gene end was trimmed by 1 base and the J gene end by 4 bases; junction bases not matched to a gene: 9. This CDR3 contains 15 residues. The CDR3, as DNA: TGTGCCTGGAGTGCTCCGCGCGGGGGGACTTACGAGCAGTACTTC. Translated: CAWSAPRGGTYEQYF.

V is TRBV7-2 and J is TRBJ1-1, with 9 bases aligning to TRBD1. With 6 bases clipped from V and 6 bases from J, the junction kept 11 bases outside the gene matches. Germline V gene sequence: CDR1 SGHTA, CDR2 FQGNSA. CDR3 size: 15 residues. This CDR3 reads CASRRAQGAGAEAFF. CDR3 nucleotides: TGTGCCAGCAGGCGCGCACAGGGGGCGGGAGCTGAAGCTTTCTTT.

V and J are TRBV30 and TRBJ1-3; D gene unclear. Germline CDR1 reads GTSNPN; CDR2 reads SVGIG (reference sequence). The V and J ends lost 3 bases and 0 bases respectively, with 12 bases between them. The length of the CDR3 is 15 residues. The DNA of the CDR3 is TGTGCCTGGAGCATCCGGGTTTTCTCTGGAAACACCATATATTTT. As protein: CAWSIRVFSGNTIYF. Supplemented by reference TRBV30 and TRBJ1-3, the full variable domain reads SQTIHQWPATLVQPVGSPLSLECTVEGTSNPNLYWYRQAAGRGLQLLFYSVGIGQISSEVPQNLSASRPQDRQFILSSKKLLLSDSGFYLCAWSIRVFSGNTIYFGEGSWLTVV.

The rearrangement links TRBV7-9 to TRBJ1-5; D is unresolved. Trimming shortened V by 5 bases and J by 0 bases, and 11 bases separated the two germline ends. Germline V gene data show CDR1 as SEHNR and CDR2 as FQNEAQ (reference sequence). The CDR3 spans 15 residues. CDR3 residues: CASSPDLGSNQPQHF. For the CDR3, the DNA is TGTGCCAGCAGCCCGGATTTAGGTAGCAATCAGCCCCAGCATTTT.

The CDR3 bases are TGTGCCAGCAGTTCCGTCGGGACTCTTAACACCGGGGAGCTGTTTTTT. It encodes CASSSVGTLNTGELFF. The V call is TRBV28, the J call TRBJ2-2; maybe TRBD2 (6 bases). Germline-derived CDR1 and CDR2 are MDHEN and SYDVKM. V was pared by 4 bases and J by 2 bases, with 14 bases between. The CDR3 has 16 amino acids.

This chain links TRBV7-9 with TRBJ1-6; no firm D call. Trimming cost V 1 base and J 8 bases, with 6 bases left between them. The germline CDR1 and CDR2 sequences are SEHNR and FQNEAQ (reference sequence). CDR3 length: 13 residues. As DNA, the CDR3 is TGTGCCAGCAGCTTAGAGGGCTATTCACCCCTCCACTTT. It specifies CASSLEGYSPLHF.

The rearrangement joins TRBV6-4 to TRBJ1-2; D gene ambiguous. The CDR3 is made up of 15 amino acids. The germline V gene encodes CDR1 MRHNA and CDR2 SNTAGT. Trimming took off 5 bases at V and 0 bases at J, with 13 bases between the two ends. CDR3 amino acids: CASSIQPDANYGYTF. The CDR3 nucleotides are TGTGCCAGCAGTATCCAGCCAGACGCTAACTATGGCTACACCTTC.

This clone appeared once. The V and J genes are TRBV30 and TRBJ1-5, with TRBD1 identical over 8 bases. The germline gives CDR1 GTSNPN, CDR2 SVGIG (reference sequence). Trimming at V came to 5 bases and at J to 9 bases, leaving 12 bases not matched to a gene. This CDR3 has 14 residues. The CDR3 spells CAWSDGTGLLPQHF. DNA of the CDR3: TGTGCCTGGTCAGATGGGACAGGCCTCCTGCCCCAGCATTTT.

This chain links TRBV7-9 with TRBJ1-2, with TRBD1 as a possible D gene (5 bases). From germline, CDR1 is SEHNR and CDR2 FQNEAQ (reference sequence). The CDR3 consists of 15 residues. V shed 0 bases and J shed 2 bases, with 10 bases lying between them. CDR3 DNA sequence: TGTGCCAGCAGCTTAGCAGGGACGTTAAACTATGGCTACACCTTC. It encodes CASSLAGTLNYGYTF.

The chain combines TRBV18 with TRBJ2-7; D remains unclear. Trimming took 3 bases from V and 0 from J, leaving 6 bases between them. The CDR3 is made up of 13 amino acids. Germline CDR1 reads KGHSH; CDR2 reads LQKENI. CDR3 in DNA: TGTGCCAGCTCACCTCCGAGCTCCTACGAGCAGTACTTC. The encoded protein is CASSPPSSYEQYF. The full variable domain, with the rest looked up from reference TRBV18 and TRBJ2-7, is NAGVMQNPRHLVRRRGQEARLRCSPMKGHSHVYWYRQLPEEGLKFMVYLQKENIIDESGMPKERFSAEFPKEGPSILRIQQVVRGDSAAYFCASSPPSSYEQYFGPGTRLTVT.

The rearrangement links TRBV6-2 or TRBV6-3 to TRBJ1-2; 8 bases match TRBD1. Per the germline V gene, CDR1 is MNHEY and CDR2 is SVGEGT. The CDR3 contains 17 residues. Trimming cost V 0 bases and J 4 bases; bases outside gene matches: 10. The CDR3 sequence is CASSYSTSGGRGYGYTF. The CDR3 DNA is TGTGCCAGCAGTTACTCGACCTCAGGGGGCCGAGGCTATGGCTACACCTTC.

This chain uses TRBV27 with TRBJ1-1, with 7 bases that match TRBD1. V lost 6 bases, J lost 1 base, and 5 bases stayed unmatched. From germline, CDR1 is MNHEY and CDR2 SMNVEV (reference sequence). The CDR3 loop spans 14 amino acids. The CDR3 loop is CASSEGARNTEAFF. The CDR3 DNA reads TGTGCCAGCAGCGAGGGGGCGCGGAACACTGAAGCTTTCTTT.